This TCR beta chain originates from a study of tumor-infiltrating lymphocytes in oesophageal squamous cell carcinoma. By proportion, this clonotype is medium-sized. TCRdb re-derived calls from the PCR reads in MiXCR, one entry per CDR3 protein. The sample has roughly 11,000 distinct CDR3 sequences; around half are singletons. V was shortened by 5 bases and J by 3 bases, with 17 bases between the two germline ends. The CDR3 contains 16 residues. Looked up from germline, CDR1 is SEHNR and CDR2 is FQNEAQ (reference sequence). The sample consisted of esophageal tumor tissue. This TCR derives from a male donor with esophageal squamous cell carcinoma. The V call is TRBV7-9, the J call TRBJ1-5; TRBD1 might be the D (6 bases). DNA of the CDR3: TGTGCCAGCAGCACAGGGAGGGGATCTATCAATCAGCCCCAGCATTTT. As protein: CASSTGRGSINQPQHF.